These 21 T cell receptor beta chains were sequenced from one sample in a study of blood T cell repertoires in COVID-19. Here immunoSEQ multiplex PCR was the method, and the copy in TCRdb shows in-frame clones only, minus some. The sample shows approximately 270,000 clones, around nine tenths of them seen only once. Sequenced: peripheral blood. The receptors derive from a man between 18 and 35 years old with active or convalescent COVID-19.

This sequence joins TRBV6-5 and TRBJ1-2; D uncertain. Germline loops: CDR1 MNHEY, CDR2 SVGAGI. Trimming took off 11 bases at V and 8 bases at J, with 21 bases between the two ends. This CDR3 has 13 residues. CDR3 sequence (DNA): TGTGCCCGAAGTATACGGGATTTAGGGGGCTACACCTTC. It translates to CARSIRDLGGYTF.

J is TRBJ2-3 and V is TRBV4-1, with TRBD1 matching over 8 bases. CDR1 and CDR2 (germline): MGHRA, YSYEKL. V gave up 1 base and J gave up 3 bases; unmatched junction bases: 12. The CDR3 is 18 amino acids. The CDR3 DNA is TGCGCCAGCAGCCAAGTAAGGTTAGGGACAGGAGTGACAGATACGCAGTATTTT. This gives the protein CASSQVRLGTGVTDTQYF.

The genes are TRBV7-2 and TRBJ1-5; D is possibly TRBD1 (6 bases). Germline assignment: CDR1 SGHTA and CDR2 FQGNSA. The CDR3 has 15 amino acids. V gave up 5 bases and J gave up 7 bases, with 18 bases separating them. The CDR3 here is CASSLARGAEQPQHF. DNA for the CDR3: TGTGCCAGCAGCCTCGCGCGGGGGGCGGAACAGCCCCAGCATTTT.

A few counts support this clone. This sequence joins TRBV6-4 and TRBJ2-3; D is unclear. V was clipped by 4 bases and J by 4 bases, with 9 bases between them. The CDR3 is made up of 13 amino acids. Germline V gene sequence: CDR1 MRHNA, CDR2 SNTAGT. The CDR3 region is CASSVGSADTQYF. CDR3 DNA sequence: TGTGCCAGCAGTGTGGGCTCGGCAGATACGCAGTATTTT.

This clone appeared a single time. V is TRBV9 and J is TRBJ2-2; TRBD2 agrees at 8 bases. The germline CDR1 and CDR2 sequences are SGDLS and YYNGEE. The CDR3 runs 17 residues. V trimming: 0 bases; J trimming: 5 bases; junction bases outside the gene matches: 9. CDR3 residues: CASSVGSGAELTGELFF. CDR3 nucleotide sequence: TGTGCCAGCAGCGTAGGTAGCGGGGCTGAACTTACCGGGGAGCTGTTTTTT.

This chain uses TRBV9 with TRBJ2-1, with D unclear. V was shortened by 0 bases and J by 3 bases, with 10 bases between the two germline ends. The CDR3 loop spans 15 amino acids. Looked up from germline, CDR1 is SGDLS and CDR2 is YYNGEE. The CDR3 is CASSVGRNLYNEQFF. The CDR3 nucleotides are TGTGCCAGCAGCGTAGGGCGGAACCTCTACAATGAGCAGTTCTTC. Using reference TRBV9 and TRBJ2-1 for the parts outside the CDR3, the full variable domain is DSGVTQTPKHLITATGQRVTLRCSPRSGDLSVYWYQQSLDQGLQFLIQYYNGEERAKGNILERFSAQQFPDLHSELNLSSLELGDSALYFCASSVGRNLYNEQFFGPGTRLTVL.

This sequence joins TRBV9 and TRBJ1-1; D not resolved. Deletions cut 7 bases from V and 4 bases from J, with 14 bases between. The CDR3 contains 13 residues. Germline loops: CDR1 SGDLS, CDR2 YYNGEE. The CDR3 loop is CASETSSGTEAFF. The DNA of the CDR3 is TGTGCCAGCGAAACATCATCGGGCACTGAAGCTTTCTTT.

V gene TRBV7-6 combines with J gene TRBJ2-1; 9 nucleotides agree with TRBD2. Per germline, CDR1 SGHVS and CDR2 FNYEAQ. The CDR3 totals 15 residues. Germline trimming cut 10 bases from V and 4 bases from J; bases unmatched to any gene: 11. The CDR3 DNA follows: TGTGCCAACACCTCCCCTAGCGGGGAGTACAATGAGCAGTTCTTC. This sequence encodes CANTSPSGEYNEQFF.

The V and J genes are TRBV6-2 or TRBV6-3 and TRBJ2-7; the D call may be TRBD1 or TRBD2 (10 bases each). The CDR3 runs to 23 residues. The germline gives CDR1 MNHEY, CDR2 SVGEGT. Deletions cut 6 bases from V and 4 bases from J, with 43 bases between. CDR3 residues: CASSRRPDRGRLAGVYGAYEQYF. In nucleotides, the CDR3 is TGTGCCAGCAGCCGTAGACCCGACAGGGGGCGGCTAGCGGGGGTTTACGGGGCTTACGAGCAGTACTTC.

The chain recombines TRBV9 with TRBJ2-7; a weak D match, TRBD1 (5 bases). The CDR3 contains 14 residues. The germline gives CDR1 SGDLS, CDR2 YYNGEE. The V end lost 5 bases, the J end lost 6 bases, and 18 bases lay between the germline ends. CDR3 in DNA: TGTGCCAGCAGTACCACCAGGGTTAGCCGCGAGCAGTACTTC. This encodes CASSTTRVSREQYF.

As regards this clone: At the DNA level, this CDR3 is encoded by other sequences in the same sample as well. The V call is TRBV19, the J call TRBJ2-6; D remains ambiguous. The CDR3 sequence is 15 residues long. The germline V gene has CDR1 LNHDA and CDR2 SQIVND (reference sequence). V lost 2 bases and J lost 1, with 6 bases in between. The CDR3 sequence is CASSILASGANVLTF. The CDR3 region has the DNA TGTGCCAGTAGTATATTAGCTTCTGGGGCCAACGTCCTGACTTTC.

The chain combines TRBV2 with TRBJ1-6; D ambiguous. Germline CDR1 is SNHLY and CDR2 is FYNNEI. The CDR3 spans 15 residues. V lost 7 bases and J 3 bases, leaving 13 bases between the germline ends. The CDR3 protein is CASNIPRDYNSPLHF. The DNA of the CDR3 is TGTGCCAGCAACATTCCGCGGGACTATAATTCACCCCTCCACTTT.

The gene calls are TRBV5-4 and TRBJ1-2, with TRBD1 identical over 7 bases. This CDR3 region has 16 residues. Germline V gene data show CDR1 as SGHNT and CDR2 as YYREEE (reference sequence). With 4 bases clipped from V and 5 bases from J, the junction kept 14 bases outside the gene matches. The DNA of the CDR3 is TGTGCCAGCAGCCCAGGGGGGCAGACCCCTGGGTATGGCTACACCTTC. This translates into CASSPGGQTPGYGYTF. Based on the CDR3 plus reference TRBV5-4 and TRBJ1-2, the full variable domain is ETGVTQSPTHLIKTRGQQVTLRCSSQSGHNTVSWYQQALGQGPQFIFQYYREEENGRGNFPPRFSGLQFPNYSSELNVNALELDDSALYLCASSPGGQTPGYGYTFGSGTRLTVV.

The gene calls are TRBV9 and TRBJ1-6; possible D gene TRBD1, 6 bases. Trimming took off 0 bases at V and 7 bases at J, with 14 bases between the two ends. The length of the CDR3 is 16 residues. The V gene's germline CDR1 is SGDLS and CDR2 YYNGEE. CDR3 bases: TGTGCCAGCAGCGTAGGATCAGGGGCCCGGAATTCACCCCTCCACTTT. Residues: CASSVGSGARNSPLHF.

The chain couples TRBV29-1 to TRBJ2-7; D is possibly TRBD1 (6 bases). This CDR3 comprises 13 residues. V was clipped by 4 bases and J by 2 bases, with 12 bases between them. Germline V gives CDR1 SQVTM, CDR2 ANQGSEA. This CDR3 is CSVGQELPYEQYF. The CDR3 DNA reads as TGCAGCGTTGGACAGGAACTACCCTACGAGCAGTACTTC.

This chain connects TRBV28 to TRBJ1-3; TRBD1 is a possible D gene (6 bases). V lost 4 bases and J 2 bases, leaving 12 bases between the germline ends. This CDR3 contains 15 residues. Germline assignment: CDR1 MDHEN and CDR2 SYDVKM. As DNA, the CDR3 is TGTGCCAGCAGTTCCTACGCAGGGGCTGGAAACACCATATATTTT. This codes for CASSSYAGAGNTIYF.

V usage is TRBV5-6 and J usage is TRBJ1-5; 8 nucleotides agree with TRBD1. Per germline, CDR1 SGHDT and CDR2 YYEEEE. V trimming: 4 bases; J trimming: 7 bases; junction bases outside the gene matches: 10. The CDR3 length is 15 residues. The CDR3 loop is CASSRGQGLWQPQHF. CDR3 nucleotide sequence: TGTGCCAGCAGCCGAGGACAGGGCTTGTGGCAGCCCCAGCATTTT.

This chain uses TRBV3-1 (or the pseudogene TRBV3-2) with TRBJ1-1, with 8 nucleotides matching TRBD1. Trimming cost V 1 base and J 5 bases; bases outside gene matches: 9. CDR3 length: 16 residues. CDR1 and CDR2 (germline): LGHDT, YNNKEL (reference sequence). The CDR3 is CASSQARTGPSTEAFF. The CDR3, as DNA: TGTGCCAGCAGCCAAGCCCGGACAGGGCCCTCGACTGAAGCTTTCTTT.

The rearrangement joins TRBV12-3 or TRBV12-4 to TRBJ1-2; a weak D match, TRBD1 (5 bases). The length of the CDR3 is 13 residues. V was clipped by 1 base and J by 6 bases, with 9 bases between them. DNA of the CDR3: TGTGCCAGCAGTTTAGGGACACCAGATGGCTACACCTTC. Its translation is CASSLGTPDGYTF.

The rearrangement joins TRBV19 to TRBJ1-1; D perhaps matches TRBD1 (6 bases). V lost 10 bases and J lost 4, with 19 bases in between. The CDR3 is 14 residues long. CDR1 LNHDA and CDR2 SQIVND come from the germline V gene (reference sequence). The CDR3 loop reads CATRGSASGTEAFF. In nucleotides, the CDR3 is TGTGCCACAAGGGGGTCAGCTTCGGGCACTGAAGCTTTCTTT.

CDR3 DNA: TGTGCCGCAAGAGGACAGGGGATGTTACAGGGCTACACCTTC. Protein sequence: CAARGQGMLQGYTF. This chain connects TRBV2 to TRBJ1-2; 9 nucleotides agree with TRBD1. The CDR3 contains 14 residues. J lost 8 bases, V lost 11 bases, and 15 bases had no gene match. Germline values: CDR1 SNHLY, CDR2 FYNNEI.